A single sample gave rise to the 19 T cell receptor beta chains below, sequenced in a study of beta chain features in type 1 diabetes. Reverse transcribing all isolated RNA meant expressed TCRB transcripts were sequenced. Clones were read by immunoSEQ multiplex PCR, and TCRdb kept only the in-frame ones, dropping some. The sample yields roughly 400,000 clones, about 10% seen once. Their antigen targets remain unknown. Study-level findings and limits: Shortening of TCRB CDR3s, moderate but significant, appeared in all four CD4+ subsets of Type 1 diabetes patients.

The sample consisted of central memory CD4+ T cells from blood. The receptors were sampled from a man aged 25 to 40 with type 1 diabetes.

This clone has a handful of counts. This chain links TRBV7-9 with TRBJ1-1; D gene ambiguous. This CDR3 contains 16 residues. V lost 2 bases, J lost 0 bases, and 13 bases lay in between. CDR1 and CDR2 (germline): SEHNR, FQNEAQ (reference sequence). CDR3 coding DNA: TGTGCCAGCAGCTTAAGAAACATGGCCTTGAACACTGAAGCTTTCTTT. This codes for CASSLRNMALNTEAFF.

This clone has only a few counts. The CDR3 DNA reads TGTGCCAGCAGTTCGACTAGGGACACCTACAATGAGCAGTTCTTC. Amino acid sequence: CASSSTRDTYNEQFF. This chain uses TRBV27 with TRBJ2-1, with D perhaps matching TRBD1 or TRBD2 (6 bases each). Germline values: CDR1 MNHEY, CDR2 SMNVEV (reference sequence). The CDR3 has 15 residues. The ends were cut back, 4 bases at V and 2 bases at J, with 12 bases in the middle.

This chain uses TRBV11-2 with TRBJ2-1; 9 bases agree with TRBD1. Germline V CDR1 and CDR2: SGHAT, FQNNGV. This CDR3 has 14 amino acids. Trimming took 4 bases from V and 6 from J; bases not matched to a gene: 4. Here the CDR3 reads CASSSQTGGNEQFF. In DNA, the CDR3 is TGTGCCAGCAGCTCCCAGACAGGGGGCAATGAGCAGTTCTTC.

The chain uses TRBV7-2 and TRBJ2-5; 9 bases are shared with TRBD1. Per germline, CDR1 SGHTA and CDR2 FQGNSA. The CDR3 runs 14 residues. V lost 5 bases and J lost 4; bases outside the gene matches: 5. The CDR3 DNA follows: TGTGCCAGCAGCGAAATGGGACAGGGAGAGACCCAGTACTTC. Translating gives CASSEMGQGETQYF.

The rearrangement joins TRBV27 to TRBJ2-3, with TRBD2 matching over 10 bases. CDR1 and CDR2 from the germline V gene are MNHEY and SMNVEV (reference sequence). CDR3 size: 15 residues. The J segment lost 7 bases and the V segment lost 3 bases, leaving 7 bases of the junction unmatched. This chain's CDR3 is CASSFSPSGRNTQYF. In nucleotides, the CDR3 is TGTGCCAGCAGTTTCAGCCCTAGCGGGAGAAATACGCAGTATTTT.

This clone occurred a few times. The gene calls are TRBV19 and TRBJ2-1; 10 positions agree with TRBD1. This CDR3 is 15 amino acids long. Per the germline V gene, CDR1 is LNHDA and CDR2 is SQIVND (reference sequence). V lost 1 base and J lost 3; bases outside the gene matches: 0. The CDR3 DNA sequence: TGTGCCAGTAGTATAGGGACAGGGGGCTACAATGAGCAGTTCTTC. Amino acid sequence: CASSIGTGGYNEQFF. Using reference TRBV19 and TRBJ2-1 for the parts outside the CDR3, the full variable domain is DGGITQSPKYLFRKEGQNVTLSCEQNLNHDAMYWYRQDPGQGLRLIYYSQIVNDFQKGDIAEGYSVSREKKESFPLTVTSAQKNPTAFYLCASSIGTGGYNEQFFGPGTRLTVL.

This clone was observed a few times. The rearrangement joins TRBV5-1 to TRBJ2-2; 14 bases map to TRBD2. Per germline, CDR1 SGHRS and CDR2 YFSETQ. V gave up 2 bases and J gave up 5 bases; unmatched junction bases: 2. CDR3 length: 16 residues. CDR3 sequence (DNA): TGCGCCAGCAGCTTTGGGACTAGCGGGAGTACCGGGGAGCTGTTTTTT. It encodes CASSFGTSGSTGELFF.

This chain uses TRBV5-1 with TRBJ2-7; 12 nucleotides match TRBD2. CDR1 SGHRS and CDR2 YFSETQ come from the germline V gene. The CDR3 extends over 15 amino acids. The J segment lost 5 bases and the V segment lost 4 bases, leaving 7 bases of the junction unmatched. The CDR3 here is CASSQTSGRVHEQYF. The CDR3 coding sequence is TGCGCCAGCAGCCAGACTAGCGGGAGAGTCCACGAGCAGTACTTC.

The CDR3 region has the DNA TGTGCCAGCAGCTCACAGGGTTCGGCCAAAAACATTCAGTACTTC. It encodes CASSSQGSAKNIQYF. The chain couples TRBV9 to TRBJ2-4; maybe TRBD1 (6 bases). The V end lost 4 bases, the J end lost 1 base, and 12 bases lay between the germline ends. The CDR3 has 15 amino acids. CDR1 is SGDLS, CDR2 YYNGEE, per germline.

This chain connects TRBV6-1 to TRBJ1-5; 8 bases fit TRBD1. The CDR3 covers 15 residues. CDR1 is MNHNS, CDR2 SASEGT, per germline. Losses at the gene ends were 2 bases for V and 4 bases for J; bases not matched to a gene: 4. Written as DNA, the CDR3 is TGTGCCAGCAGTGAACCAGGGGGCGGTAATCAGCCCCAGCATTTT. Its protein is CASSEPGGGNQPQHF.

The CDR3 DNA sequence: TGTGCCAGCAGCCGAGACAGGGTGTGGGAGACCCAGTACTTC. It codes for CASSRDRVWETQYF. J is TRBJ2-5 and V is TRBV6-5, with 7 bases that match TRBD1. Germline-derived CDR1 and CDR2 are MNHEY and SVGAGI. V lost 6 bases, J lost 5 bases, and 9 bases stayed unmatched. The CDR3 extends over 14 amino acids.

The chain couples TRBV10-3 to TRBJ2-3; TRBD2 is a possible D gene (6 bases). Trimming cost V 3 bases and J 4 bases, with 14 bases left between them. CDR3 length: 15 residues. CDR1 is ENHRY, CDR2 SYGVKD, per germline. The CDR3 protein is CAISESGVQADTQYF. CDR3 nucleotide sequence: TGTGCCATCAGTGAATCGGGGGTTCAAGCAGATACGCAGTATTTT.

The table lists this clone with many counts. The chain combines TRBV6-5 with TRBJ1-5; D ambiguous. There are 12 residues in the CDR3. Germline values: CDR1 MNHEY, CDR2 SVGAGI. Trimming pared 8 bases from V and 11 bases from J, leaving 16 bases between. CDR3 protein: CASFSGIGSQHF. CDR3 nucleotide sequence: TGTGCCAGCTTTTCTGGTATAGGGTCCCAGCATTTT.

Ten or more counts support this clone. The chain links TRBV28 to TRBJ2-7, with a possible D match to TRBD1 (6 bases). V lost 6 bases, J lost 2 bases, and 14 bases lay in between. The CDR3 totals 14 residues. Germline V lookup: CDR1 MDHEN, CDR2 SYDVKM. The CDR3 loop reads CASRAQGLAYEQYF. CDR3 coding DNA: TGTGCCAGCAGGGCACAGGGTCTCGCCTACGAGCAGTACTTC.

The chain employs TRBV6-5 and TRBJ2-7; no clear D gene. The CDR3 is 13 residues long. Germline V gene sequence: CDR1 MNHEY, CDR2 SVGAGI. Between the trimmed V and J ends, which lost 8 bases and 1 base, there was a span of 12 bases. CDR3 nucleotide sequence: TGTGCCAGCGCTGGTCAGCCGTCCTACGAGCAGTACTTC. Translated: CASAGQPSYEQYF.

This clone was observed a handful of times. The chain recombines TRBV11-3 with TRBJ2-1; the match to TRBD2 covers 7 bases. Germline loops: CDR1 SGHNT, CDR2 YENEEA. After removal of 6 bases from V and 3 bases from J, the junction contained 11 bases not matched to a gene. The length of the CDR3 is 16 residues. The CDR3 nucleotides are TGTGCCAGCAGGACATCCGGGACTACAGACTACAATGAGCAGTTCTTC. It codes for CASRTSGTTDYNEQFF. The full variable domain, its missing parts supplied by reference TRBV11-3 and TRBJ2-1, is EAGVVQSPRYKIIEKKQPVAFWCNPISGHNTLYWYLQNLGQGPELLIRYENEEAVDDSQLPKDRFSAERLKGVDSTLKIQPAELGDSAVYLCASRTSGTTDYNEQFFGPGTRLTVL.

This clone was picked up a small number of times. J is TRBJ2-3 and V is TRBV11-2; 9 nucleotides align to TRBD2. Trimming at V came to 6 bases and at J to 5 bases, leaving 9 bases not matched to a gene. The CDR3 loop spans 15 amino acids. The germline V gene has CDR1 SGHAT and CDR2 FQNNGV. The CDR3 sequence is CASSLSGRPGDTQYF. The CDR3 DNA reads as TGTGCCAGCAGTCTTAGCGGGAGACCGGGAGATACGCAGTATTTT. The full variable domain, completed using reference TRBV11-2 and TRBJ2-3, is EAGVAQSPRYKIIEKRQSVAFWCNPISGHATLYWYQQILGQGPKLLIQFQNNGVVDDSQLPKDRFSAERLKGVDSTLKIQPAKLEDSAVYLCASSLSGRPGDTQYFGPGTRLTVL.

The rearrangement links TRBV5-8 to TRBJ1-2; D ambiguous. V lost 2 bases and J lost 3, with 14 bases in between. This CDR3 spans 15 amino acids. Germline V gene sequence: CDR1 SGHTS, CDR2 YDEGEE. Written as DNA, the CDR3 is TGTGCCAGCAGCTTCGTGACCCTAAAGGACTATGGCTACACCTTC. Amino acids: CASSFVTLKDYGYTF.

There are a few counts of this clone. The chain combines TRBV27 with TRBJ2-5; 7 nucleotides match TRBD2. The V segment lost 4 bases and the J segment 4 bases; nucleotides outside the gene matches: 12. The length of the CDR3 is 16 residues. Germline CDR1 MNHEY, CDR2 SMNVEV (reference sequence). The CDR3 DNA follows: TGTGCCAGCAGTTCTCCTAGCGGCGTGGTAGGAGAGACCCAGTACTTC. Its protein product is CASSSPSGVVGETQYF.